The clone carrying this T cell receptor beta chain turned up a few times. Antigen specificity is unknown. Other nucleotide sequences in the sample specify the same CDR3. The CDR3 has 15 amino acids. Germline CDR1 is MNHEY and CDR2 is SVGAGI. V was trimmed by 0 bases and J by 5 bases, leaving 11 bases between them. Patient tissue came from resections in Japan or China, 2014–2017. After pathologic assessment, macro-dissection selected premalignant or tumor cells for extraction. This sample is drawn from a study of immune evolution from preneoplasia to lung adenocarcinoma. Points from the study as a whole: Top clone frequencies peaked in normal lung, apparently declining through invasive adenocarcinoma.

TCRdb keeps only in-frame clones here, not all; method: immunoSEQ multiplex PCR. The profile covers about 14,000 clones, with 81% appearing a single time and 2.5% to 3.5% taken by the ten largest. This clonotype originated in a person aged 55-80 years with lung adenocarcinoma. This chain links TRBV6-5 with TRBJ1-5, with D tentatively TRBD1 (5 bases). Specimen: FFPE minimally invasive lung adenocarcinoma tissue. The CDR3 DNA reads TGTGCCAGCAGTTACTCACGGGGAGGGGATCAGCCCCAGCATTTT. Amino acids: CASSYSRGGDQPQHF.